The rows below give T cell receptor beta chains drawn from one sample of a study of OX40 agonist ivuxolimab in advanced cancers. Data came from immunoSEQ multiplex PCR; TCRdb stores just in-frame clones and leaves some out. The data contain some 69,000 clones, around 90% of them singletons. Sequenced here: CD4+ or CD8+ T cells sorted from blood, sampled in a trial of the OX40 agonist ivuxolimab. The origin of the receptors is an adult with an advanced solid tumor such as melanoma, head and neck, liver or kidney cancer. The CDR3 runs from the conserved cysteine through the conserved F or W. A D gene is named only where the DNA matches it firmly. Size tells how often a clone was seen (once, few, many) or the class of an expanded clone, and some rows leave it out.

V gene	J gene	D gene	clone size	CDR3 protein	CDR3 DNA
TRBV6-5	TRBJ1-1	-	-	CASSARGLAFF	TGTGCCAGCAGTGCCCGGGGCTTAGCTTTCTTT
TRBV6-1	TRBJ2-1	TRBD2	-	CASRIAGVFEQFF	TGTGCCAGCAGAATAGCGGGAGTGTTTGAGCAGTTCTTC
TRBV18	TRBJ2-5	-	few	CASSEGQETQYF	TGTGCCAGCTCAGAGGGACAAGAGACCCAGTACTTC
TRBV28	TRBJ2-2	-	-	CASSLGGNTGELFF	TGTGCCAGCAGTTTGGGCGGGAACACCGGGGAGCTGTTTTTT
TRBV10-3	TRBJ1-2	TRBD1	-	CAIRPGTGDGYTF	TGTGCCATCAGGCCCGGGACAGGCGATGGCTACACCTTC
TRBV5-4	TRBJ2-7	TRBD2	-	CASSLEGGRLVEQYF	TGTGCCAGCAGCTTGGAAGGCGGGAGGTTGGTCGAGCAGTACTTC
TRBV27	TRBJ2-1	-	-	CASRALGEQFF	TGTGCCAGCAGAGCCCTCGGGGAGCAGTTCTTC
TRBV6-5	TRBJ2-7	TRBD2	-	CASREPGLAVYEQYF	TGTGCCAGCAGGGAGCCGGGACTAGCGGTCTACGAGCAGTACTTC
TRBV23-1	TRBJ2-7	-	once	CASSQGTAGMSLAYEQYF	TGCGCCAGCAGTCAAGGAACAGCAGGTATGAGTTTGGCCTACGAGCAGTACTTC
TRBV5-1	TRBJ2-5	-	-	CASRYGGQETQYF	TGCGCCAGCAGATACGGCGGACAAGAGACCCAGTACTTC
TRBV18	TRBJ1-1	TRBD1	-	CASSPWAQGALGTEAFF	TGTGCCAGCTCACCATGGGCACAGGGGGCGCTGGGGACTGAAGCTTTCTTT
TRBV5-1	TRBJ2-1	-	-	CASSLRGLGFEQFF	TGCGCCAGCAGCTTGAGGGGTTTGGGCTTTGAGCAGTTCTTC
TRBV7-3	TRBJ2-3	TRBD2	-	CASSLLGRAVIDTQYF	TGTGCCAGCAGCTTACTCGGGAGGGCTGTAATAGATACGCAGTATTTT
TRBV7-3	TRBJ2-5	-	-	CASSLGGQETQYF	TGTGCCAGCAGCTTAGGCGGGCAAGAGACCCAGTACTTC
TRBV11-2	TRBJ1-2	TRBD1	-	CASSPGTGRGANYGYTF	TGTGCCAGCAGCCCCGGGACAGGGCGGGGAGCTAACTATGGCTACACCTTC
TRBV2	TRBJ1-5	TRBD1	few	CASSTGEREPQHF	TGTGCCAGCAGTACAGGGGAGAGAGAGCCCCAGCATTTT
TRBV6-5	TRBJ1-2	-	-	CASRGTLLYGYTF	TGTGCCAGCAGAGGTACACTTCTATATGGCTACACCTTC
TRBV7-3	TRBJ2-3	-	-	CASSLTGGTSPGRDTQYF	TGTGCCAGCAGCTTAACAGGGGGGACGTCGCCGGGAAGGGATACGCAGTATTTT
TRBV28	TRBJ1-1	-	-	CASRSQVNTEAFF	TGTGCCAGCAGGTCACAGGTGAACACTGAAGCTTTCTTT
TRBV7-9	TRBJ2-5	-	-	CASSLFRTDYETQYF	TGTGCCAGCAGCTTATTTCGGACAGATTACGAGACCCAGTACTTC
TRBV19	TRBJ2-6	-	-	CASYSKRSGANVLTF	TGTGCCAGTTACTCTAAGCGGTCCGGGGCCAACGTCCTGACTTTC
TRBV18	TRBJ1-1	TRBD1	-	CASSPLGTGVNTEAFF	TGTGCCAGCTCACCATTGGGAACAGGGGTGAACACTGAAGCTTTCTTT
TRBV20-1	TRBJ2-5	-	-	CSAVERETQYF	TGCAGTGCTGTAGAGAGGGAGACCCAGTACTTC
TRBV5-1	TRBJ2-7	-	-	CASRAGIYEQYF	TGCGCCAGCAGGGCCGGGATATACGAGCAGTACTTC
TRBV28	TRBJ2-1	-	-	CASSFPRLGNEQFF	TGTGCCAGCAGTTTTCCTCGGTTGGGGAATGAGCAGTTCTTC
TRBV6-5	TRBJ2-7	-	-	CASSPRGRSYEQYF	TGTGCCAGCAGTCCCAGGGGTAGGTCCTACGAGCAGTACTTC
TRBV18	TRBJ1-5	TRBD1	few	CASSPPGTGVNQPQHF	TGTGCCAGCTCACCCCCCGGGACAGGGGTCAATCAGCCCCAGCATTTT
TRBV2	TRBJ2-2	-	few	CASSRGRSNTGELFF	TGTGCCAGCAGTCGGGGTCGATCGAACACCGGGGAGCTGTTTTTT
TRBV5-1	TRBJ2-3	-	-	CASSLGQVTGNVQYF	TGCGCCAGCAGCTTAGGCCAAGTCACTGGCAATGTGCAGTATTTT